This record covers a single T cell receptor (beta chain). This sample is drawn from a study of cytomegalovirus exposure and HLA in healthy donors. Sequenced by immunoSEQ multiplex PCR; TCRdb stores in-frame clones only, minus some. The sample holds around 200,000 clones, about 80% seen once. CDR3 length: 13 residues. CDR1 is LNHDA and CDR2 is SQIVND in the germline V gene (reference sequence). V was cut by 5 bases and J by 4 bases, with 12 bases left in between. The origin of this receptor is a young woman in good health and CMV-seropositive. The sample consisted of PBMCs. The rearrangement links TRBV19 to TRBJ2-7; maybe TRBD1 (6 bases). CDR3 sequence: CASSPGTQYEQYF. CDR3 coding DNA: TGTGCCAGTAGTCCAGGGACACAGTACGAGCAGTACTTC.